These 23 T cell receptor beta chains originate from one sample sequenced in a study of T-cell reconstitution after alpha-beta-depleted transplantation in children. Preparing the TCRbeta library involved the use of unique molecular identifiers. From the PCR reads, TCRdb called clonotypes with MiXCR, one entry per CDR3 protein. The data contain more than 200,000 distinct CDR3 sequences, 20% to 30% of them seen just once; the ten biggest clones take up around 4.8%. The source was PBMCs, mostly from graft donor cells, collected 360 days after TCRalphabeta/CD19-depleted stem cell transplant. These receptors all stem from a female patient aged 2-15 years who had a stem cell transplant for congenital amegakaryocytic thrombocytopenia, so the T cells may come from the graft donor.

This clonotype was seen a handful of times. V usage is TRBV5-1 and J usage is TRBJ2-7, with TRBD1 matching 8 bases. This CDR3 has 15 amino acids. Trimming at V came to 2 bases and at J to 3 bases, leaving 7 bases not matched to a gene. Germline-derived CDR1 and CDR2 are SGHRS and YFSETQ. The CDR3 protein is CASSFSDRGYYEQYF. The CDR3 DNA sequence: TGCGCCAGCAGCTTTTCTGACAGGGGATACTACGAGCAGTACTTC.

The sample holds many counts of this clonotype. The DNA of the CDR3 is TGTGCCAGCAGCGTAGGGGGTGACAGAGAGACCCAGTACTTC. This gives the protein CASSVGGDRETQYF. The genes are TRBV9 and TRBJ2-5; D may be TRBD1 (5 bases). This CDR3 has 14 residues. The germline CDR1 and CDR2 sequences are SGDLS and YYNGEE. V was shortened by 0 bases and J by 4 bases, with 10 bases between the two germline ends. Using reference TRBV9 and TRBJ2-5 for the parts outside the CDR3, the full variable domain is DSGVTQTPKHLITATGQRVTLRCSPRSGDLSVYWYQQSLDQGLQFLIQYYNGEERAKGNILERFSAQQFPDLHSELNLSSLELGDSALYFCASSVGGDRETQYFGPGTRLLVL.

The gene calls are TRBV12-3 or TRBV12-4 and TRBJ1-5; no clear D gene. V shed 1 base and J shed 1 base, with 14 bases lying between them. The CDR3 has 17 amino acids. For the CDR3, the DNA is TGTGCCAGCAGTTTAGTGAGGGCAGAAAAAAGCAATCAGCCCCAGCATTTT. Encoded protein: CASSLVRAEKSNQPQHF.

The V and J genes are TRBV7-2 and TRBJ2-1; 7 bases line up with TRBD2. Per germline, CDR1 SGHTA and CDR2 FQGNSA. The CDR3 is 16 amino acids. After removal of 1 base from V and 2 bases from J, the junction contained 5 bases not matched to a gene. CDR3 coding DNA: TGTGCCAGCAGCTTAGTAAGCGGGGCCCCCTACAATGAGCAGTTCTTC. This encodes CASSLVSGAPYNEQFF.

In the case of this clonotype: It may be a read error: a sequence one base away is much more abundant. The chain employs TRBV15 and TRBJ2-7, with 9 bases that match TRBD1. Germline values: CDR1 LNHNV, CDR2 YYDKDF (reference sequence). The CDR3 is 13 residues long. For the CDR3, the DNA is TGTGCCACCAGCAGGGACAGGGGCAACGAGCGGTACTTC. Translation gives CATSRDRGNERYF.

The genes are TRBV6-2 or TRBV6-3 and TRBJ2-2, with 9 bases matching TRBD2. The V gene's germline CDR1 is MNHEY and CDR2 SVGEGT. V shed 4 bases, J shed 3 bases, and the junction held 18 bases outside the gene matches. The CDR3 is 20 residues long. The CDR3 sequence: CASSFSATQIAGVYTGELFF. The CDR3 DNA reads as TGTGCCAGCAGTTTTTCCGCCACCCAGATAGCGGGGGTTTACACCGGGGAGCTGTTTTTT.

The gene calls are TRBV12-3 or TRBV12-4 and TRBJ1-6; TRBD1 might be the D (5 bases). CDR3 size: 13 residues. Trimming cost V 3 bases and J 11 bases, with 11 bases left between them. CDR3 coding DNA: TGTGCCAGCAGTTTGAGGGGTAGGCCACCCCTCCACTTT. Translating it yields CASSLRGRPPLHF.

This clonotype was observed once. This is likely a read error, given that the CDR3 carries no conserved phenylalanine or tryptophan at its end. The rearrangement joins TRBV6-1 to TRBJ1-2, with 9 positions matching TRBD1. Trimming at V came to 6 bases and at J to 7 bases, leaving 6 bases not matched to a gene. CDR1 and CDR2 (germline): MNHNS, SASEGT. The CDR3 is made up of 13 amino acids. CDR3 in DNA: TGTGCCAGCAGAACGACAGGGGGATCTGGCTACACCTAC. Protein: CASRTTGGSGYTY.

V usage is TRBV6-2 or TRBV6-3 and J usage is TRBJ2-4; D gene uncertain. This CDR3 is built from 16 residues. Germline lookup yields CDR1 MNHEY and CDR2 SVGEGT. Trimming pared 5 bases from V and 7 bases from J, leaving 21 bases between. The CDR3 nucleotides read TGTGCCAGCAGTCACCTTACGTCCAGGTTGGGGAACATTCAGTACTTC. This sequence encodes CASSHLTSRLGNIQYF.

The J gene is TRBJ2-1, the V gene TRBV9; TRBD2 agrees at 10 bases. This CDR3 contains 14 residues. CDR1 is SGDLS and CDR2 is YYNGEE in the germline V gene. The V gene end was trimmed by 7 bases and the J gene end by 8 bases; junction bases not matched to a gene: 9. Written as DNA, the CDR3 is TGTGCCAGCGGAAGCGGGAGGGCCCTCGATGAGCAGTTCTTC. This sequence encodes CASGSGRALDEQFF. The complete variable domain, with remaining parts taken from reference TRBV9 and TRBJ2-1, reads DSGVTQTPKHLITATGQRVTLRCSPRSGDLSVYWYQQSLDQGLQFLIQYYNGEERAKGNILERFSAQQFPDLHSELNLSSLELGDSALYFCASGSGRALDEQFFGPGTRLTVL.

The chain joins TRBV15 to TRBJ2-1, with 9 bases aligning to TRBD2. V was pared by 5 bases and J by 9 bases, with 17 bases of the junction left unmatched. The length of the CDR3 is 17 residues. CDR1 and CDR2 (germline): LNHNV, YYDKDF (reference sequence). The CDR3 reads CATSARKISGSPGEQFF. The CDR3 DNA sequence: TGTGCCACCAGCGCCAGAAAGATTAGCGGGAGTCCTGGTGAGCAGTTCTTC.

This clonotype was picked up a small number of times. This chain connects TRBV7-9 to TRBJ2-1, with D perhaps matching TRBD1 (5 bases). V lost 5 bases to trimming and J lost 3 bases, with 11 bases between them. The CDR3 contains 14 residues. Germline V CDR1 and CDR2: SEHNR, FQNEAQ (reference sequence). CDR3 bases: TGTGCCAGCAGCCAGGGTCCCGACTACAATGAGCAGTTCTTC. This codes for CASSQGPDYNEQFF. Full variable domain (remainder filled in from reference TRBV7-9 and TRBJ2-1): DTGVSQNPRHKITKRGQNVTFRCDPISEHNRLYWYRQTLGQGPEFLTYFQNEAQLEKSRLLSDRFSAERPKGSFSTLEIQRTEQGDSAMYLCASSQGPDYNEQFFGPGTRLTVL.

The rearrangement uses TRBV27 and TRBJ1-4; the match to TRBD1 covers 7 bases. Germline V CDR1 and CDR2: MNHEY, SMNVEV (reference sequence). This CDR3 is built from 15 residues. Losses at the gene ends were 6 bases for V and 7 bases for J; bases not matched to a gene: 11. CDR3 in amino acids: CASSRTSGGFEKLFF. The CDR3 DNA reads TGTGCCAGCAGCCGAACGTCAGGGGGGTTTGAAAAACTGTTTTTT.

The genes are TRBV28 and TRBJ2-6, with a possible D match to TRBD2 (5 bases). The CDR3 extends over 20 amino acids. Germline V gives CDR1 MDHEN, CDR2 SYDVKM. The V gene lost 0 bases and the J gene lost 0 bases, with 18 bases spanning the gap. As DNA, the CDR3 is TGTGCCAGCAGTTTATGGGGGTCTTCCCCGAGGGCCTCTGGGGCCAACGTCCTGACTTTC. Translation gives CASSLWGSSPRASGANVLTF.

The V and J genes are TRBV14 and TRBJ1-6; TRBD1 is a possible D gene (5 bases). Trimming left V 0 bases short and J 5 bases short, with 11 bases between. The V gene's germline CDR1 is SGHDN and CDR2 FVKESK. The CDR3 has 16 residues. Here the CDR3 DNA reads TGTGCCAGCAGCCAAGATCCAGGGCCCAATAATTCACCCCTCCACTTT. This encodes CASSQDPGPNNSPLHF.

The chain combines TRBV14 with TRBJ2-4; D perhaps matches TRBD1 (6 bases). The CDR3 sequence is 15 residues long. Trimming pared 4 bases from V and 0 bases from J, leaving 10 bases between. Germline CDR1 SGHDN, CDR2 FVKESK. The CDR3 loop reads CASSRSGVAKNIQYF. The CDR3, as DNA: TGTGCCAGCAGCCGATCAGGGGTAGCCAAAAACATTCAGTACTTC.

This clonotype was observed a handful of times. J is TRBJ2-7 and V is TRBV3-1; D remains unclear. The CDR3 is 14 amino acids. V was pared by 5 bases and J by 2 bases, with 13 bases between. Germline assignment: CDR1 LGHDT and CDR2 YNNKEL (reference sequence). The CDR3 DNA sequence: TGTGCCAGCAGCTTCTCGAAACAAGCCTACGAGCAGTACTTC. Protein sequence: CASSFSKQAYEQYF.

In its sample, this clonotype was seen a few times. The chain couples TRBV4-3 to TRBJ2-1; D might be TRBD1 or TRBD2, each matching 5 bases. Per the germline V gene, CDR1 is LGHNA and CDR2 is YSLEER. The CDR3 extends over 15 amino acids. Trimming took off 4 bases at V and 0 bases at J, with 10 bases between the two ends. The CDR3, as DNA: TGCGCCAGCAGCCGGGGGACGGGCTCCTACAATGAGCAGTTCTTC. Protein: CASSRGTGSYNEQFF.

This clonotype was counted a few times. The rearrangement uses TRBV20-1 and TRBJ1-1, with D possibly TRBD1 on 5 matching bases. CDR1 and CDR2 from the germline V gene are DFQATT and SNEGSKA (reference sequence). The CDR3 is 12 residues long. The V end was cut by 3 bases, the J end by 3 bases, with 8 bases between. This CDR3 reads CSASGRDTEAFF. The CDR3 DNA reads as TGCAGTGCTAGTGGCAGGGACACTGAAGCTTTCTTT.

The CDR3 sequence is CASSVFSEGHEQFF. CDR3 nucleotides: TGTGCCAGCAGCGTATTTTCGGAGGGGCATGAGCAGTTCTTC. The V gene is TRBV9, the J gene TRBJ2-1; D is perhaps TRBD2 (6 bases). V lost 1 base and J lost 8, with 13 bases in between. The CDR3 consists of 14 residues. CDR1 and CDR2 (germline): SGDLS, YYNGEE.

This clonotype was recorded once. A read error may explain this, as a much larger clone is one base away. The genes are TRBV10-3 and TRBJ2-7, with D perhaps matching TRBD1 or TRBD2 (5 bases each). This CDR3 spans 13 amino acids. The V gene's germline CDR1 is ENHRY and CDR2 SYGVKD. With 8 bases removed from V and 4 bases from J, the gap between germline ends came to 15 bases. CDR3 bases: TGTGCCATCCGGGGCAGGTCGTCGTACGAGCAGTACTTC. Translation: CAIRGRSSYEQYF.

The J gene is TRBJ2-1, the V gene TRBV20-1; 7 positions agree with TRBD2. The CDR3 spans 14 residues. Losses at the gene ends were 5 bases for V and 2 bases for J; bases not matched to a gene: 6. Germline values: CDR1 DFQATT, CDR2 SNEGSKA (reference sequence). CDR3 amino acids: CSASSGIPYNEQFF. The DNA of the CDR3 is TGCAGTGCTTCGAGCGGGATCCCCTACAATGAGCAGTTCTTC.

This chain connects TRBV30 to TRBJ1-3; D gene ambiguous. CDR3 length equals 14 residues. Germline CDR1 and CDR2: GTSNPN and SVGIG (reference sequence). Trimming shortened V by 2 bases and J by 4 bases, and 12 bases separated the two germline ends. The CDR3 sequence is CAWSRSLPGNTIYF. The CDR3 nucleotides are TGTGCCTGGAGTCGTTCCCTTCCGGGAAACACCATATATTTT.